These 8 T cell receptor beta chains were sequenced from one sample in a study of immune evolution from preneoplasia to lung adenocarcinoma (dated by TCRdb to the early 2020s). Library preparation used the immunoSEQ multiplex PCR assay. TCRdb obtained this table from immuneACCESS and retained in-frame rearrangements with V and J assigned. These tables miss some clones; where compared with another copy, unresolved V genes account for less than half of the shortfall, and the remainder is unexplained. The sample contains thousands of clones, roughly 80% of them found a single time. 8.5% of the sample is taken by the ten largest. Specimen: FFPE atypical adenomatous hyperplasia tissue from the lung. Reading the label with the study, this specimen's cell subset or site is: atypical adenomatous hyperplasia (AAH), lung preneoplasia. These receptors all come from a donor aged 70 or older with lung adenocarcinoma. Some clones in this sample may be carry-over from other donors' samples.

This chain joins TRBV7-3 and TRBJ2-1, with unresolved D. V was clipped by 2 bases and J by 5 bases, with 13 bases between them. CDR3 length equals 15 residues. Germline V lookup: CDR1 SGHTA, CDR2 FQGTGA. CDR3 nucleotides: TGTGCCAGCAGCTTATTCACGGGTCTGAACAATGAGCAGTTCTTC. Its translation: CASSLFTGLNNEQFF.

This clone was seen more than once but under ten times. The rearrangement joins TRBV12-5 to TRBJ1-2; D is perhaps TRBD1 (5 bases). Germline-derived CDR1 and CDR2 are LGHNT and FRNRAP. Trimming cost V 7 bases and J 5 bases, with 11 bases left between them. The CDR3 extends over 12 amino acids. The CDR3 sequence: CASAQTGYGYTF. As DNA, the CDR3 is TGTGCTAGTGCCCAAACAGGTTATGGCTACACCTTC.

The rearrangement links TRBV6-5 to TRBJ1-2; D possibly corresponds to TRBD1 (5 bases). With 6 bases removed from V and 5 bases from J, the gap between germline ends came to 16 bases. The V gene's germline CDR1 is MNHEY and CDR2 SVGAGI. This CDR3 has 14 residues. In DNA, the CDR3 is TGTGCCAGCAGGATCGCGTTTGAGGGGTATGGCTACACCTTC. Translated, it gives CASRIAFEGYGYTF.

The rearrangement links TRBV10-3 to TRBJ2-3, with D possibly matching TRBD1 (6 bases). CDR3 length equals 15 residues. The V end was cut by 6 bases, the J end by 1 base, with 14 bases between. CDR1 is ENHRY, CDR2 SYGVKD, per germline. The CDR3 bases are TGTGCCATCAGGCAGGGGACCGGCGGCACAGATACGCAGTATTTT. This sequence encodes CAIRQGTGGTDTQYF.

The CDR3 region has the DNA TGTGCCAGCAGTGAACCAGGGATTAGCAATCAGCCCCAGCATTTT. Amino acid sequence: CASSEPGISNQPQHF. V usage is TRBV6-1 and J usage is TRBJ1-5; possibly TRBD1 for D (5 bases). V gave up 2 bases and J gave up 0 bases, with 8 bases separating them. CDR1 and CDR2 from the germline V gene are MNHNS and SASEGT. The CDR3 is 15 residues long.

The rearrangement links TRBV28 to TRBJ1-1; a possible D gene is TRBD1 (5 bases). Trimming removed 2 bases at V and 9 bases at J, with 19 bases between. From germline, CDR1 is MDHEN and CDR2 SYDVKM. The CDR3 length is 15 residues. DNA of the CDR3: TGTGCCAGCAGTTTACGACAACCCCCGGGGCTCCAAGCTTTCTTT. Translated, it gives CASSLRQPPGLQAFF.

The V call is TRBV9, the J call TRBJ2-7; 8 nucleotides align to TRBD2. V lost 0 bases, J lost 4 bases, and 3 bases stayed unmatched. Germline-derived CDR1 and CDR2 are SGDLS and YYNGEE. This CDR3 comprises 14 residues. The CDR3 protein is CASSVAGGQYEQYF. The DNA for the CDR3 is TGTGCCAGCAGCGTAGCGGGAGGGCAGTACGAGCAGTACTTC. Drawing the rest from reference TRBV9 and TRBJ2-7, the complete variable domain is DSGVTQTPKHLITATGQRVTLRCSPRSGDLSVYWYQQSLDQGLQFLIQYYNGEERAKGNILERFSAQQFPDLHSELNLSSLELGDSALYFCASSVAGGQYEQYFGPGTRLTVT.

The V call is TRBV30, the J call TRBJ1-3; D is undetermined. The length of the CDR3 is 12 residues. The germline V gene has CDR1 GTSNPN and CDR2 SVGIG (reference sequence). V shed 7 bases and J shed 0 bases, with 7 bases lying between them. As DNA, the CDR3 is TGTGCCTTCGACAACTCTGGAAACACCATATATTTT. Translating it yields CAFDNSGNTIYF.